The rows below give T cell receptor beta chains drawn from one sample of a study of blood T cell repertoires in COVID-19. TCRdb's table, derived via immunoSEQ multiplex PCR, lists solely in-frame clones and lacks some. The table shows about 42,000 clones, with around 84% occurring only once. Input material: peripheral blood. The source of these receptors is a human donor in a cohort sampled during active COVID-19. Both conserved end residues are part of each CDR3. The order of the fields is clone size, D gene, J gene, V gene, CDR3 protein, CDR3 DNA. The D gene is left open where the match is weak. Clone sizes are given selectively: once, few, many, or a class where the clone is expanded.

-,-,TRBJ1-3,TRBV12-3/TRBV12-4,CASSPRSGNTIYF,TGTGCCAGCAGTCCTAGGTCCGGAAACACCATATATTTT
-,-,TRBJ2-6,TRBV11-1,CASRPQGSGANVLTF,TGTGCCAGCCGCCCTCAGGGCTCTGGGGCCAACGTCCTGACTTTC
-,-,TRBJ1-2,TRBV5-1,CASSYGQNRGYTF,TGCGCCAGCAGCTACGGACAGAACCGTGGCTACACCTTC
-,-,TRBJ1-2,TRBV4-1,CASSQEGGRGYTF,TGCGCCAGCAGCCAAGAGGGAGGACGGGGCTACACCTTC
few,-,TRBJ1-5,TRBV5-1,CASSPGQSNQPQHF,TGCGCCAGCAGCCCCGGACAAAGTAACCAGCCCCAGCATTTT
-,TRBD1,TRBJ1-2,TRBV19,CASSIGTECYTF,TGTGCCAGTAGTATCGGGACAGAATGCTACACCTTC
-,-,TRBJ1-2,TRBV5-5,CASSLEARDGYTF,TGTGCCAGCAGCTTGGAGGCCAGGGATGGCTACACCTTC
-,-,TRBJ1-6,TRBV2,CASSDVGDRSDSPLHF,TGTGCCAGCAGTGATGTAGGAGACAGGTCGGATTCACCCCTCCACTTT
-,TRBD2,TRBJ2-5,TRBV29-1,CSAMLAGETQYF,TGCAGCGCCATGTTAGCGGGCGAGACCCAGTACTTC
once,TRBD1,TRBJ2-5,TRBV19,CASSMGQGVETQYF,TGTGCCAGTAGTATGGGACAGGGTGTCGAGACCCAGTACTTC
-,TRBD2,TRBJ2-3,TRBV4-2,CASSQAPGGPDTQYF,TGTGCCAGCAGCCAAGCTCCGGGGGGGCCAGATACGCAGTATTTT
-,-,TRBJ1-4,TRBV2,CATTRATNEKLFF,TGTGCCACCACCAGGGCAACTAATGAAAAACTGTTTTTT
-,TRBD1,TRBJ1-5,TRBV6-4,CASSPDRGSQPQHF,TGTGCCAGCAGTCCCGACAGGGGATCTCAGCCCCAGCATTTT
-,-,TRBJ2-3,TRBV7-9,CASSPRDLSTDTQYF,TGTGCCAGCAGCCCGAGGGACTTAAGCACAGATACGCAGTATTTT
-,-,TRBJ2-2,TRBV5-1,CASSFSGVATGELFF,TGCGCCAGCAGCTTTTCGGGGGTGGCCACCGGGGAGCTGTTTTTT
-,-,TRBJ2-2,TRBV6-2/TRBV6-3,CASSYLPGVDVANTGELFF,TGTGCCAGCAGTTACCTCCCAGGGGTTGACGTCGCGAACACCGGGGAGCTGTTTTTT
-,TRBD2,TRBJ2-1,TRBV6-4,CASSPGTSGRLQQFF,TGTGCCAGCAGTCCCGGGACTAGCGGGCGACTTCAGCAGTTCTTC
-,TRBD1,TRBJ1-5,TRBV28,CASSRGWGTGGNQPQHF,TGTGCCAGCAGCCGGGGATGGGGGACAGGGGGCAATCAGCCCCAGCATTTT
-,TRBD1,TRBJ1-1,TRBV28,CASREGQGVTEAFF,TGTGCCAGCAGAGAAGGACAGGGGGTCACTGAAGCTTTCTTT
-,-,TRBJ1-1,TRBV30,CAWTGGSVNTEAFF,TGTGCCTGGACGGGGGGGAGTGTGAACACTGAAGCTTTCTTT
once,TRBD1,TRBJ1-1,TRBV7-2,CASSSYRGGEAFF,TGTGCCAGCAGCTCGTACAGGGGCGGAGAAGCTTTCTTT
once,-,TRBJ2-1,TRBV4-3,CASSQDTGSYNEQFF,TGCGCCAGCAGCCAAGACACAGGGTCCTACAATGAGCAGTTCTTC
few,TRBD1,TRBJ2-2,TRBV6-6,CASSRRRATSGTGNTGELFF,TGTGCCAGCAGTCGAAGAAGGGCGACCTCGGGGACAGGGAACACCGGGGAGCTGTTTTTT
few,-,TRBJ2-4,TRBV11-2,CASSFTGAKNIQYF,TGTGCCAGCAGCTTTACGGGGGCCAAAAACATTCAGTACTTC
-,-,TRBJ2-4,TRBV6-5,CASRQDRLAKNIQYF,TGTGCCAGCAGGCAGGACAGATTAGCCAAAAACATTCAGTACTTC
-,TRBD1,TRBJ2-3,TRBV5-6,CASSLTGGRTDTQYF,TGTGCCAGCAGCTTGACAGGGGGAAGGACAGATACGCAGTATTTT
few,TRBD2,TRBJ2-2,TRBV5-8,CASRSIGGAGELFF,TGTGCCAGCAGATCCATCGGGGGGGCCGGGGAGCTGTTTTTT
-,TRBD1,TRBJ2-2,TRBV18,CASSPDRDPGELFF,TGTGCCAGCTCACCTGACAGGGATCCCGGGGAGCTGTTTTTT
-,TRBD2,TRBJ2-3,TRBV5-1,CASTNSGGTDTQYF,TGCGCCAGCACCAATAGCGGGGGCACAGATACGCAGTATTTT
once,-,TRBJ1-1,TRBV6-5,CASLPRGIVTEAFF,TGTGCCAGCTTACCCAGGGGTATTGTTACTGAAGCTTTCTTT
few,TRBD1,TRBJ2-5,TRBV18,CASSQGTGAGQETQYF,TGTGCCAGCTCTCAGGGGACAGGGGCCGGACAAGAGACCCAGTACTTC
-,-,TRBJ2-2,TRBV10-2,CASSGGYYTGELFF,TGCGCCAGCAGTGGGGGCTACTACACCGGGGAGCTGTTTTTT
few,-,TRBJ1-2,TRBV28,CASSRDGGYTF,TGTGCCAGCAGTCGAGATGGTGGCTACACCTTC
-,-,TRBJ1-1,TRBV12-3/TRBV12-4,CASTLDRTTEAFF,TGTGCCAGCACCCTCGACAGGACGACTGAAGCTTTCTTT
-,TRBD1,TRBJ2-7,TRBV5-1,CASSLANSAGGGYEQYF,TGCGCCAGCAGCTTGGCCAATTCAGCAGGGGGCGGGTACGAGCAGTACTTC
-,-,TRBJ1-2,TRBV6-5,CASSYDFAGNYGYTF,TGTGCCAGCAGTTACGATTTTGCGGGGAACTATGGCTACACCTTC
-,TRBD1,TRBJ2-7,TRBV7-2,CASSLGGQGAYEQYF,TGTGCCAGCAGCTTAGGCGGACAGGGCGCCTACGAGCAGTACTTC
few,-,TRBJ2-7,TRBV5-1,CASSFRNLYEQYF,TGCGCCAGCAGCTTCAGGAACCTCTACGAGCAGTACTTC
-,-,TRBJ2-3,TRBV28,CASSLTGGGDTDTQYF,TGTGCCAGCAGTTTAACGGGCGGGGGCGACACAGATACGCAGTATTTT
-,TRBD1,TRBJ1-4,TRBV5-6,CASSSTGANEKLFF,TGTGCCAGCAGCTCCACAGGGGCCAATGAAAAACTGTTTTTT
-,-,TRBJ2-3,TRBV24-1,CATSDFGGSTDTQYF,TGTGCCACCAGTGATTTCGGCGGTAGCACAGATACGCAGTATTTT
few,-,TRBJ1-5,TRBV2,CASSEPRWSVSQPQHF,TGTGCCAGCAGTGAACCCAGGTGGTCGGTATCTCAGCCCCAGCATTTT
once,TRBD2,TRBJ2-5,TRBV9,CASSENSGGARETQYF,TGTGCCAGCAGCGAGAATAGCGGGGGGGCTAGAGAGACCCAGTACTTC
-,-,TRBJ2-3,TRBV5-1,CASSIGQLTDTQYF,TGCGCCAGCAGCATTGGACAGCTCACAGATACGCAGTATTTT